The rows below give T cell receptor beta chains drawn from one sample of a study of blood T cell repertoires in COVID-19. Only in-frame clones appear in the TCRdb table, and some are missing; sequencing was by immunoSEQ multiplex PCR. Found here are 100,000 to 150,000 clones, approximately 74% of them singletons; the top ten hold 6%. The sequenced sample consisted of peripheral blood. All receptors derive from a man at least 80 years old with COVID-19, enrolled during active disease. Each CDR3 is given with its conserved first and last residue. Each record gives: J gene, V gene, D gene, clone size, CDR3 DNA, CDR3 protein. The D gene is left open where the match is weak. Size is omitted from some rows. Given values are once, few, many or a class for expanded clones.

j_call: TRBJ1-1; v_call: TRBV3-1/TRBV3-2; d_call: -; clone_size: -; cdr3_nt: TGTGCCAGCAGCCAAGATTATGAAGCTTTCTTT; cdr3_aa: CASSQDYEAFF
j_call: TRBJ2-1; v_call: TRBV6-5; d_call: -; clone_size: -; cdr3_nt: TGTGCCAGCAGTAGCGGATCGGAGAATGAGCAGTTCTTC; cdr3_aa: CASSSGSENEQFF
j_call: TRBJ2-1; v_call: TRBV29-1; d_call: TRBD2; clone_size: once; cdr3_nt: TGCAGCGTTGTACCCTCGGTAGCGGGACCTGACAATGAGCAGTTCTTC; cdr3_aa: CSVVPSVAGPDNEQFF
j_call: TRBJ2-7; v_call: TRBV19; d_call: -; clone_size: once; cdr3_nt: TGTGCCAGTAGTCAATGGACAAAATGGACCTACGAGCAGTACTTC; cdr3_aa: CASSQWTKWTYEQYF
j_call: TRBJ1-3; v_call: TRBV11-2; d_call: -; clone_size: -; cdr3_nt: TGTGCCAGCAGCTTAGGTGGAGGGATTACCTCTGGAAACACCATATATTTT; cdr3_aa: CASSLGGGITSGNTIYF
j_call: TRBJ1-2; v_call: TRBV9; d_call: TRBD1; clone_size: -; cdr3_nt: TGTGCCAGCAGCGTAGGCACAGGGGGCGGGTATGGCTACACCTTC; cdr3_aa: CASSVGTGGGYGYTF
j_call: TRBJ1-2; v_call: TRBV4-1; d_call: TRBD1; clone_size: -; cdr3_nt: TGCGCCAGCAGCCCCCTCGGACAGGGAGCTGGCTACACCTTC; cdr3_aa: CASSPLGQGAGYTF
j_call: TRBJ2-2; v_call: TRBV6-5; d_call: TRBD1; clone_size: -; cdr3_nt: TGTGCCAGCAGTTACTACCAGGGGGACACCGGGGAGCTGTTTTTT; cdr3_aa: CASSYYQGDTGELFF
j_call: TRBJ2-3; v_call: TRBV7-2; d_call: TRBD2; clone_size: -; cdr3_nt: TGTGCCAGCAGCCTAGTCGGGGTAGCGGGAGGGCCAGATACGCAGTATTTT; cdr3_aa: CASSLVGVAGGPDTQYF
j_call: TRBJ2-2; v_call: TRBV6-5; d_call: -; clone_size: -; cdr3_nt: TGTGCCAGCAGTTACTCGTCGTCCGGCACCGGGGAGCTGTTTTTT; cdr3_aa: CASSYSSSGTGELFF
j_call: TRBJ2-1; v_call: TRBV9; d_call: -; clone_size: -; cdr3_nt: TGTGCCAGCAGCGTAGGCGGGCGGGGACGGAACAATGAGCAGTTCTTC; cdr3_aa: CASSVGGRGRNNEQFF
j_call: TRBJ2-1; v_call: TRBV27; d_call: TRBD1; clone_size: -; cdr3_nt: TGTGCCAGCAGTTTACCCAGACAGGGGGGGAATGAGCAGTTCTTC; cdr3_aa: CASSLPRQGGNEQFF
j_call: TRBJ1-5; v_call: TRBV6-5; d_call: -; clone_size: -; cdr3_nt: TGTGCCGGGGCCTTAGAGGGCAATCAGCCCCAGCATTTT; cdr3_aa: CAGALEGNQPQHF
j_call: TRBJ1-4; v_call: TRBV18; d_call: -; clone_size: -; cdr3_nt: TGTGCCAGCTCACCAGGTAGAGGAGAAAAACTGTTTTTT; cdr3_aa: CASSPGRGEKLFF
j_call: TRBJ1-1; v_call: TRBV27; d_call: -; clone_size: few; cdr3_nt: TGTGCCAGCAGTTTTTCAGGGAACACTGAAGCTTTCTTT; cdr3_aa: CASSFSGNTEAFF
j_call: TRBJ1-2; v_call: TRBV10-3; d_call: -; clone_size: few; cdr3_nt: TGTGCCATCAGTGAGGTGGGGGCTGATGGCTACACCTTC; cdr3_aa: CAISEVGADGYTF
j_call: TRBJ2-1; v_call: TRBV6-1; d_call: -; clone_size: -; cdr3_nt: TGTGCCAGCAGTGGGGGCAGACTTCCTAGCTCCTACAATGAGCAGTTCTTC; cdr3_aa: CASSGGRLPSSYNEQFF
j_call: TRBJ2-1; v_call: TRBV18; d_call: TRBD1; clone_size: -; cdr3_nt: TGTGCCAGCTCACCGCCGACAGGGACCTACCTCAATGAGCAGTTCTTC; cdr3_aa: CASSPPTGTYLNEQFF
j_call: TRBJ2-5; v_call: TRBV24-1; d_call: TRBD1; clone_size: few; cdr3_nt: TGTGCCACCAGTGACTCCGGGACAGACCAAGAGACCCAGTACTTC; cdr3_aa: CATSDSGTDQETQYF
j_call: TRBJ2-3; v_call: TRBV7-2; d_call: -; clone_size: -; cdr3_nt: TGTGCCAGCAGCTCCGAGGTAGGGGTCACGCAGTATTTT; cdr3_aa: CASSSEVGVTQYF
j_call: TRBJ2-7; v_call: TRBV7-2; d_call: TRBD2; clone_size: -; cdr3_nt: TGTGCCAGCAGCTTAGAAAGGACTAGCGGACTGACCTACGAGCAGTACTTC; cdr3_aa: CASSLERTSGLTYEQYF
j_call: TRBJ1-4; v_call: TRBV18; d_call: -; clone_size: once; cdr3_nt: TGTGCCAGCTCACCATTTACAGGGACTAATGAAAAACTGTTTTTT; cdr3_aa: CASSPFTGTNEKLFF
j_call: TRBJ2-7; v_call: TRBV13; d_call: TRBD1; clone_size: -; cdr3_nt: TGTGCCAGCAGCTTATACGGGACAGGTAACTACGAGCAGTACTTC; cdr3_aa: CASSLYGTGNYEQYF
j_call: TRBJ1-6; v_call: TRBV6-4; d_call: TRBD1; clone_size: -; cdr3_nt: TGTGCCAGCAGCCGGGACAGAGATAATTCACCCCTCCACTTT; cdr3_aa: CASSRDRDNSPLHF
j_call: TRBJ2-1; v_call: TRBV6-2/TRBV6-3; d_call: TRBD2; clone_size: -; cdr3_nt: TGTGCCAGCAGTTACGTTATTAGCGGGAGAGTCGATGAGCAGTTCTTC; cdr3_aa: CASSYVISGRVDEQFF
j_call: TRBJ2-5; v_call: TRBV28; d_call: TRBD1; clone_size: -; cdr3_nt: TGTGCCAGCATCCCACTCTCGGGACAGGGCTCCCAAGAGACCCAGTACTTC; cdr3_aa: CASIPLSGQGSQETQYF
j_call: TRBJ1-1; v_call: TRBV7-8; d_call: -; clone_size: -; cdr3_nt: TGTGCCAGCAGCTTAGGGGGGGAGCCTGAAGCTTTCTTT; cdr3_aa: CASSLGGEPEAFF
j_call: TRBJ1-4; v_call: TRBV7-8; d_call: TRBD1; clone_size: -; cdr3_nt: TGTGCCAGCAGCCTCCGGGACAGCAATGAAAAACTGTTTTTT; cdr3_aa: CASSLRDSNEKLFF
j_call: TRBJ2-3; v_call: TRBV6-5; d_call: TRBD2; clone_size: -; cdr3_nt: TGTGCCAGCAGCTCTAGCGGGAGCCCAGATACGCAGTATTTT; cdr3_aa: CASSSSGSPDTQYF
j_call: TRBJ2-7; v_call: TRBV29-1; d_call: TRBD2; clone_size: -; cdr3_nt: TGCAGCGTTGATAGCGGGAGGGCGGGATACGAGCAGTACTTC; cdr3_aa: CSVDSGRAGYEQYF
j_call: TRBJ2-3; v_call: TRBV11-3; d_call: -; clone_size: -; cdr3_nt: TGTGCCAGCAGCTTTAACGGACACACAGATACGCAGTATTTT; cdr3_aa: CASSFNGHTDTQYF
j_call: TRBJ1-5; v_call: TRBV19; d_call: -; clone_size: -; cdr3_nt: TGTGCCAGTAGTATATCCTATCAGCCCCAGCATTTT; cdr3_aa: CASSISYQPQHF
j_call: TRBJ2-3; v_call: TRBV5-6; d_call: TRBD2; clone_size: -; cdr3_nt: TGTGCCAGCAGTACCGGGACTAGCGGAGGGGATACGCAGTATTTT; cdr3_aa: CASSTGTSGGDTQYF
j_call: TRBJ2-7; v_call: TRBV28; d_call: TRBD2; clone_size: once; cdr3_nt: TGTGCCAGCAGTTCCAGACTAGCGGGAGGAGGTGAGCAGTACTTC; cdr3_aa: CASSSRLAGGGEQYF
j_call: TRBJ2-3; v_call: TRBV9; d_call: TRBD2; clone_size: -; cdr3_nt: TGTGCCAGCAGCCTCACCTTTGGGGGACTAGCGGGAGCAGATACGCAGTATTTT; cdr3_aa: CASSLTFGGLAGADTQYF
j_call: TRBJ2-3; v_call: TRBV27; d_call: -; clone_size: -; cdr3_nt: TGTGCCAGCAGTCCGGGACTCACGGCAGATACGCAGTATTTT; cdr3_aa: CASSPGLTADTQYF